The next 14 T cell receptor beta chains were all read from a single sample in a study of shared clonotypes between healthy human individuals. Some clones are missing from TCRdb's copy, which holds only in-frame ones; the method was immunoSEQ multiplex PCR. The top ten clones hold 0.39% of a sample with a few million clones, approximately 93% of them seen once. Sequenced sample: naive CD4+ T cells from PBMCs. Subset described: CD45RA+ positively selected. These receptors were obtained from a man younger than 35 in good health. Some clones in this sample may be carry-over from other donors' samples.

CDR3 nucleotides: TGCAGTGCTAGATCTTACTACGAGCAGTACTTC. Protein: CSARSYYEQYF. The chain carries TRBV20-1 and TRBJ2-7; D call uncertain. The ends were cut back, 2 bases at V and 3 bases at J, with 5 bases in the middle. The CDR3 runs to 11 residues. Germline loops: CDR1 DFQATT, CDR2 SNEGSKA (reference sequence).

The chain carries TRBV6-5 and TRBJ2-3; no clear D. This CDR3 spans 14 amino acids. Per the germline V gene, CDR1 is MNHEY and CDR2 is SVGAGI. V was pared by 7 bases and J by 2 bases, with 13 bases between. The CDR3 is CASKVGRATDTQYF. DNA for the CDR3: TGTGCCAGCAAAGTAGGTAGGGCCACAGATACGCAGTATTTT.

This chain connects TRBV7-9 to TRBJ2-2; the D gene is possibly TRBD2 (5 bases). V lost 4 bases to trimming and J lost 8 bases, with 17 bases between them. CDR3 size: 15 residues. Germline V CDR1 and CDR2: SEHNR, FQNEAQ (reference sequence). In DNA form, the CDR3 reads TGTGCCAGCAGCTACCGGGGAGTCGACGGAGGGGAGCTGTTTTTT. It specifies CASSYRGVDGGELFF.

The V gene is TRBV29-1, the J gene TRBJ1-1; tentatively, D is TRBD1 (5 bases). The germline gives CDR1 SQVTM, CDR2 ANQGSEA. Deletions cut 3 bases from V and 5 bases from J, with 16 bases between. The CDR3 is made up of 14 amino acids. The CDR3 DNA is TGCAGCGTTGAGACAGCCACCCGAGGTACTGAAGCTTTCTTT. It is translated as CSVETATRGTEAFF.

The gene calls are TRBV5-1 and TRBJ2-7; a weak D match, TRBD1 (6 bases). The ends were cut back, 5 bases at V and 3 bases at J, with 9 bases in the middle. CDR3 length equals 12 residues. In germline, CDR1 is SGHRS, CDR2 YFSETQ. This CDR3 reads CASREDSYEQYF. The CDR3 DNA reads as TGCGCCAGCAGAGAGGACAGCTACGAGCAGTACTTC.

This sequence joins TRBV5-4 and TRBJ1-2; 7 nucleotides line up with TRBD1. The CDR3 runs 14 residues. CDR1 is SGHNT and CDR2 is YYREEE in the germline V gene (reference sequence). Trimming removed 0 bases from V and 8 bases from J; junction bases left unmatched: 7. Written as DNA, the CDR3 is TGTGCCAGCAGCTTGGCAGGGGGGATGAGGGGCTACACCTTC. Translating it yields CASSLAGGMRGYTF.

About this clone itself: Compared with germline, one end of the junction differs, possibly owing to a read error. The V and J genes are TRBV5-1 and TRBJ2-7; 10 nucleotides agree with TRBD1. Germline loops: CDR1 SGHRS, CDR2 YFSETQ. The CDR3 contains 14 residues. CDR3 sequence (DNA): TGCGCCAGCAGCTCTGACAGGGGGCTGGAGCGGGAGTTCTTC. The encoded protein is CASSSDRGLEREFF.

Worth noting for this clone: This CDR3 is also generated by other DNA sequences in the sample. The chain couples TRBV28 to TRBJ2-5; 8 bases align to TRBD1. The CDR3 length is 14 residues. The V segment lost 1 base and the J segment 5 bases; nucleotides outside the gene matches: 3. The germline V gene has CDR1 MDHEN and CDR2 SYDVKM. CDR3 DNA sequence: TGTGCCAGCAGTTTATCAGGGGGCGTCGAGACCCAGTACTTC. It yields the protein CASSLSGGVETQYF.

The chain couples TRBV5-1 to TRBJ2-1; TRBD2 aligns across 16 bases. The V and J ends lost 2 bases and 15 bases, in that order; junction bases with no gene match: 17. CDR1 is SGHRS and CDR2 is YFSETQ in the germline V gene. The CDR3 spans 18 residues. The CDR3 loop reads CASSFAGTTGTSGRGRFF. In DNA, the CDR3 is TGCGCCAGCAGCTTCGCCGGGACAACCGGGACTAGCGGGAGGGGCCGGTTCTTC. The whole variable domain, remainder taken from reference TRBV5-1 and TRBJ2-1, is KAGVTQTPRYLIKTRGQQVTLSCSPISGHRSVSWYQQTPGQGLQFLFEYFSETQRNKGNFPGRFSGRQFSNSRSEMNVSTLELGDSALYLCASSFAGTTGTSGRGRFFGPGTRLTVL.

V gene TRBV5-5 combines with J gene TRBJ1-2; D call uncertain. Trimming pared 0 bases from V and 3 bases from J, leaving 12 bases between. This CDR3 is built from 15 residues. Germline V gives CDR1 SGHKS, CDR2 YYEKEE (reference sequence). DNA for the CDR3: TGTGCCAGCAGCTTGGCGTTTCAGATGCACTATGGCTACACCTTC. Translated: CASSLAFQMHYGYTF.

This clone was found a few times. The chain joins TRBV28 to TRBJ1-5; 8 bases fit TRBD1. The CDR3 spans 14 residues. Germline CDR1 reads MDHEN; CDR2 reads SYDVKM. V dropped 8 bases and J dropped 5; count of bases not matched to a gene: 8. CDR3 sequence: CASYGQGGHQPQHF. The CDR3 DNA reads TGTGCCAGCTACGGACAGGGCGGACATCAGCCCCAGCATTTT. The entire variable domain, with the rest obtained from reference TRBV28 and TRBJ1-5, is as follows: DVKVTQSSRYLVKRTGEKVFLECVQDMDHENMFWYRQDPGLGLRLIYFSYDVKMKEKGDIPEGYSVSREKKERFSLILESASTNQTSMYLCASYGQGGHQPQHFGDGTRLSIL.

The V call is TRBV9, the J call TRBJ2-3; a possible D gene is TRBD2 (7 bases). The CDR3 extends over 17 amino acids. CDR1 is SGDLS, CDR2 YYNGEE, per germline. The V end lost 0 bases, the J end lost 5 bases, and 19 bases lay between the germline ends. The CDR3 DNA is TGTGCCAGCAGCGTAGGTGGGACATCGGGAGGACGAGATACGCAGTATTTT. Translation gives CASSVGGTSGGRDTQYF.

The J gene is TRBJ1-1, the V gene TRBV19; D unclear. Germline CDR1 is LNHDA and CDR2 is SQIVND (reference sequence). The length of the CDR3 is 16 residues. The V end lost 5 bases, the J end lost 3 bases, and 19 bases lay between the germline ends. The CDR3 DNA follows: TGTGCCAGTAGTGTGAGGACTCCCCGGAGGTACACTGAAGCTTTCTTT. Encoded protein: CASSVRTPRRYTEAFF.

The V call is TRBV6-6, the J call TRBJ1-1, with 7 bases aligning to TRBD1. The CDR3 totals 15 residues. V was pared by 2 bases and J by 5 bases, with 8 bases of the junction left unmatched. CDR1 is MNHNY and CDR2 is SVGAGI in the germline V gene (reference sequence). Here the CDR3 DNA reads TGTGCCAGCAGTTACACTGAGACAGGGTGGACTGAAGCTTTCTTT. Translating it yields CASSYTETGWTEAFF.